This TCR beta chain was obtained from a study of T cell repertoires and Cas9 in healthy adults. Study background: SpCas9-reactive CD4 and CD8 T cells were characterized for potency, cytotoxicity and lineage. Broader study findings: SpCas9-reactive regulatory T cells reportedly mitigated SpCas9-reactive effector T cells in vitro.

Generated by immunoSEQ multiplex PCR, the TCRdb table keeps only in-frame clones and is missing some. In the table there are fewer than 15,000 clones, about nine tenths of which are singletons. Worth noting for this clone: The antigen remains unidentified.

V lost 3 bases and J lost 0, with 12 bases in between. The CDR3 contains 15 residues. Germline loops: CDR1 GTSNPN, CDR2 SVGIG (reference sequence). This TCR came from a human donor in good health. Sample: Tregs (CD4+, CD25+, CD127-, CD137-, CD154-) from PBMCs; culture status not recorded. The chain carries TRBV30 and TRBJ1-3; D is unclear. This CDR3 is CAWRGGLFSGNTIYF. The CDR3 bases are TGTGCCTGGAGGGGAGGTCTGTTCTCTGGAAACACCATATATTTT.